One sample yielded the 9 T cell receptor beta chains listed below, sequenced in a study of tumor-infiltrating lymphocytes in primary liver carcinoma listed by TCRdb under 2017. TRIzol reagent was used to extract blood RNA from unsorted whole blood, while the DNeasy Blood & Tissue kit provided the germline DNA. For sequencing, an Illumina HiSeq 2500 was employed. A constant-region primer and ProtoScript II reverse transcriptase were used to reverse-transcribe TCRbeta-specific cDNA from roughly 500 ng total RNA. Construction of the TCRbeta libraries relied on three nested rounds of multiplex PCR, following a slightly modified ARM-PCR procedure. The first two PCR rounds used multiplex TRBV1-TRBV30 forward primers with a Cbeta reverse primer, each for about 11 cycles. TCRdb itself trimmed the public reads at Q25 with fastp, ran MiXCR and retained productive beta chains. Each CDR3 protein gets just one entry, which takes the most common genes and DNA from the rows behind it. The sample records 300,000 to 350,000 distinct CDR3 sequences, around 50% of which are singletons. 15% to 20% of the sample lies in the top ten.

What was sequenced was peripheral blood. The receptors were gathered from a woman aged 25 to 45 with primary liver carcinoma and hepatitis B virus infection.

This clonotype appeared a few times. This may be a read error, as it is one base from a much larger clone. This chain connects TRBV6-5 to TRBJ1-2; 9 bases map to TRBD1. The CDR3 is made up of 15 amino acids. CDR1 MNHEY and CDR2 SVGAGI come from the germline V gene. The CDR3 is CASNYRDRANYGYTF. The CDR3 nucleotides are TGTGCCAGCAATTACCGGGACAGGGCTAACTATGGCTACACCTTC.

Of note for this clonotype: At one end the junction does not follow the germline gene, possibly because of a read error. The chain joins TRBV11-1 to TRBJ2-7; no reliable D call. There are 13 residues in the CDR3. Germline assignment: CDR1 SGHAT and CDR2 FQDESV (reference sequence). CDR3: CASNLIGPREQYF. The CDR3 DNA is TGTGCCAGCAACTTAATTGGCCCTAGGGAACAGTACTTC.

With respect to this clonotype: A much larger clone lies one base from this, so it may be a read error. This likely comes from a read error, as the CDR3 has no conserved phenylalanine or tryptophan at its end. The chain joins TRBV12-3 or TRBV12-4 to TRBJ2-1; a weak D match, TRBD2 (5 bases). The CDR3 length is 16 residues. V was trimmed by 6 bases and J by 0 bases, leaving 15 bases between them. This CDR3 reads CASRSNRGSSYNEQFL. The CDR3 DNA reads TGTGCCAGCAGATCAAATCGGGGTAGCTCCTACAATGAGCAGTTCCTC.

As regards this clonotype: A much larger clonotype is one base distant, so this may be a read error. This chain uses TRBV6-6 with TRBJ2-7, with D possibly called TRBD1 or TRBD2 (5 bases each). Trimming shortened V by 9 bases and J by 0 bases, and 21 bases separated the two germline ends. Germline V gene lookup returns CDR1 MNHNY and CDR2 SVGAGI (reference sequence). The CDR3 totals 16 residues. CDR3 in amino acids: CARSQPGTMGSYEQYF. The DNA for the CDR3 is TGTGCCAGAAGTCAACCAGGGACGATGGGCTCCTACGAGCAGTACTTC.

This clonotype has ten or more counts. The gene calls are TRBV12-3 or TRBV12-4 and TRBJ2-1; 11 bases align to TRBD2. V shed 6 bases, J shed 7 bases, and the junction held 14 bases outside the gene matches. CDR3 length: 17 amino acids. As DNA, the CDR3 is TGTGCCAGCAGGACCCACTTAGCGGGAGGGTACGGGAATGAGCAGTTCTTC. It is translated as CASRTHLAGGYGNEQFF.

As concerns this clonotype: One end of the junction varies from germline; a read error may be responsible. The genes are TRBV29-1 and TRBJ2-3, with D unclear. In germline, CDR1 is SQVTM, CDR2 ANQGSEA. The CDR3 sequence is 12 residues long. CDR3 in DNA: TGCAGCGTTTCGGTGGACCAAGAGACCCGGTACTTT. Its protein product is CSVSVDQETRYF.

This clonotype showed up just once. A much larger clone lies one base from this, so it may be a read error. The conserved phenylalanine or tryptophan normally closing the CDR3 is absent here, so this likely arose from a read error. The chain links TRBV12-3 or TRBV12-4 to TRBJ1-2; weak D call: TRBD1 (6 bases). The CDR3 loop spans 16 amino acids. V shed 5 bases and J shed 4 bases, with 20 bases lying between them. The CDR3 DNA reads as TGTGCCAGCAGTCCACAGGGCACAATTTACCCCTATGGCTACACCTCC. Its protein product is CASSPQGTIYPYGYTS.

This clonotype showed up many times. The gene calls are TRBV12-3 or TRBV12-4 and TRBJ2-7; D remains ambiguous. With 1 base removed from V and 6 bases from J, the gap between germline ends came to 4 bases. This CDR3 has 11 residues. This CDR3 is CASSLGVEQYF. DNA for the CDR3: TGTGCCAGCAGTTTAGGTGTCGAGCAGTACTTC.

Turning to this clonotype: A read error is likely, as this CDR3 ends without the conserved phenylalanine or tryptophan. The chain couples TRBV29-1 to TRBJ1-1; D remains ambiguous. Germline V gives CDR1 SQVTM, CDR2 ANQGSEA. The length of the CDR3 is 10 residues. Trimming pared 4 bases from V and 3 bases from J, leaving 3 bases between. CDR3: CSVGHTEAFL. CDR3 bases: TGCAGCGTTGGACACACTGAAGCTTTCTTG.